This TCR beta chain emerged from a study of cytotoxic CD8 clonotypes in ibrutinib-treated CLL. Study summary: Included were approximately ten relapsed/refractory and about 14 treatment-naive patients, of whom approximately 18 were IGHV unmutated. Responses: about 25 partial, 2 complete; after median approximately 67 months, roughly 14 stayed remitted, approximately twelve progressed. Productive templates per sample averaged roughly 260,000; productive rearrangements, about 89,000.

CDR1 and CDR2 from the germline V gene are MNHEY and SMNVEV (reference sequence). The CDR3 runs 14 residues. V was trimmed by 4 bases and J by 3 bases, leaving 7 bases between them. Cryopreserved PBMCs were the source of approximately 2 micrograms of genomic DNA, which went to TCR beta libraries. This clone showed up just once. Method: immunoSEQ multiplex PCR; TCRdb's copy keeps in-frame clones and lacks some. The sample lists approximately 140,000 clones, approximately 89% occurring once. The TCR originated in a human donor with chronic lymphocytic leukemia. Sequencing was performed on PBMCs, taken after 12 months of ibrutinib treatment. The chain uses TRBV27 and TRBJ2-6; D gene ambiguous. CDR3 sequence: CASSYVGGANVLTF. In nucleotides, the CDR3 is TGTGCCAGCAGTTACGTGGGTGGGGCCAACGTCCTGACTTTC.